One and the same sample provided the 9 T cell receptor beta chains below, sequenced in a study of T cell repertoires in cytomegalovirus infection. TCRdb used MiXCR to reprocess the reads, holding one entry per CDR3 protein. Of roughly 320,000 distinct CDR3 sequences detected, 9% to 9.5% appear once; the ten largest clones hold roughly 4%. Sequencing was performed on PBMCs. The receptors here all came from a human donor in good health (CMV status not recorded). Some clones in this sample may be carry-over from other donors' samples.

This chain connects TRBV20-1 to TRBJ2-1; 7 bases are shared with TRBD2. Germline CDR1 is DFQATT and CDR2 is SNEGSKA (reference sequence). The CDR3 has 12 amino acids. Trimming removed 7 bases from V and 1 base from J; junction bases left unmatched: 1. The DNA for the CDR3 is TGCAGTGGGGAGGGATCCTACAATGAGCAGTTCTTC. It codes for CSGEGSYNEQFF.

The sample holds many counts of this clonotype. V usage is TRBV7-2 and J usage is TRBJ2-1, with 10 bases that match TRBD2. In germline, CDR1 is SGHTA, CDR2 FQGNSA. The CDR3 runs to 16 residues. The junction had 8 bases not matched to a gene; V was cut back by 1 base and J by 8 bases. The chain's CDR3 is CASSLGGSGRQDEQFF. Here the CDR3 DNA reads TGTGCCAGCAGCTTAGGGGGTAGCGGGAGGCAGGATGAGCAGTTCTTC.

This clonotype was seen many times. The chain employs TRBV7-2 and TRBJ1-5, with D perhaps TRBD1 (5 bases). The V and J ends lost 5 bases and 4 bases respectively, with 9 bases between them. CDR1 is SGHTA and CDR2 is FQGNSA in the germline V gene. This CDR3 spans 13 amino acids. CDR3 region: CASSPDTNQPQHF. The CDR3 DNA sequence: TGTGCCAGCAGCCCGGACACAAATCAGCCCCAGCATTTT. Filled out from reference TRBV7-2 and TRBJ1-5, the complete variable domain reads GAGVSQSPSNKVTEKGKDVELRCDPISGHTALYWYRQSLGQGLEFLIYFQGNSAPDKSGLPSDRFSAERTGGSVSTLTIQRTQQEDSAVYLCASSPDTNQPQHFGDGTRLSIL.

This clonotype was picked up a small number of times. The chain combines TRBV2 with TRBJ2-7; possibly TRBD1 or TRBD2 for D (5 bases each). The CDR3 contains 14 residues. Trimming shortened V by 0 bases and J by 3 bases, and 9 bases separated the two germline ends. CDR1 SNHLY and CDR2 FYNNEI come from the germline V gene. DNA for the CDR3: TGTGCCAGCAGTGAAGCGGGGACCTACTACGAGCAGTACTTC. Its translation: CASSEAGTYYEQYF.

The genes are TRBV6-2 or TRBV6-3 and TRBJ2-3, with 8 bases matching TRBD2. The V gene's germline CDR1 is MNHEY and CDR2 SVGEGT. The CDR3 has 15 amino acids. V shed 2 bases and J 3 bases; nucleotides not matched to a gene: 4. The CDR3 is CASSYAGGWTDTQYF. CDR3 in DNA: TGTGCCAGCAGTTACGCGGGGGGCTGGACAGATACGCAGTATTTT.

This clonotype was detected once. For the CDR3, the DNA is TGTGCCAGCAGAGACAACACGGGACACCATTTATTTTCCCTCCACTTT. Its protein is CASRDNTGHHLFSLHF. The J gene is TRBJ1-6, the V gene TRBV6-2 or TRBV6-3, with D possibly TRBD1 on 6 matching bases. The germline CDR1 and CDR2 sequences are MNHEY and SVGEGT. Trimming left V 6 bases short and J 14 bases short, with 26 bases between. The CDR3 sequence is 16 residues long.

This clonotype was counted a few times. This sequence joins TRBV27 and TRBJ1-6; D unresolved. The V and J ends lost 0 bases and 13 bases respectively, with 7 bases between them. The V gene's germline CDR1 is MNHEY and CDR2 SMNVEV (reference sequence). The CDR3 is 12 residues long. CDR3 in amino acids: CASSLSAGPLHF. CDR3 coding DNA: TGTGCCAGCAGTTTATCCGCAGGTCCCCTCCACTTT.

This clonotype was picked up many times. The gene calls are TRBV7-2 and TRBJ2-6; D unclear. The CDR3 consists of 14 residues. Trimming stripped 2 bases from V and 4 bases from J, with 6 bases between. Germline CDR1 is SGHTA and CDR2 is FQGNSA. DNA for the CDR3: TGTGCCAGCAGCTTAAGTCGAGGGGCCAACGTCCTGACTTTC. It is translated as CASSLSRGANVLTF.

At least ten counts were recorded for this clonotype. This chain connects TRBV14 to TRBJ2-7; a possible D gene is TRBD1 (6 bases). Trimming left V 1 base short and J 5 bases short, with 12 bases between. Germline V CDR1 and CDR2: SGHDN, FVKESK. This CDR3 has 14 amino acids. The CDR3 spells CASSQGHRVHEQYF. Written as DNA, the CDR3 is TGTGCCAGCAGCCAAGGGCACAGGGTCCACGAGCAGTACTTC.